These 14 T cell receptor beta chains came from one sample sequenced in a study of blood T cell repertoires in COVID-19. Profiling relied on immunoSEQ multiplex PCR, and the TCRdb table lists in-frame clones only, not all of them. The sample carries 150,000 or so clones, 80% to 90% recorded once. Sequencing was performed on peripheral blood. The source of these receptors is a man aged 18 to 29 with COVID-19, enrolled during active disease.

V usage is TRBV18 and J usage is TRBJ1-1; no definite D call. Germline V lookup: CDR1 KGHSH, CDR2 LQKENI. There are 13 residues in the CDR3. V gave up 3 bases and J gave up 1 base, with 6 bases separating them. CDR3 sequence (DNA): TGTGCCAGCTCACCCCGGGGGAACACTGAAGCTTTCTTT. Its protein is CASSPRGNTEAFF. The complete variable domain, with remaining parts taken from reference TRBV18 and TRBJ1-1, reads NAGVMQNPRHLVRRRGQEARLRCSPMKGHSHVYWYRQLPEEGLKFMVYLQKENIIDESGMPKERFSAEFPKEGPSILRIQQVVRGDSAAYFCASSPRGNTEAFFGQGTRLTVV.

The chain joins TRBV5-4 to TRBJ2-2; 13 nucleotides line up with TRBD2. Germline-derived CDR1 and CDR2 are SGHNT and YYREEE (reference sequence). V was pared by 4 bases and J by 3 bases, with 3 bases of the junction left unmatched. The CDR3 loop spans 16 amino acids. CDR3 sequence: CASSRLAGGYTGELFF. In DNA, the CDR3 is TGTGCCAGCAGCCGACTAGCGGGAGGATACACCGGGGAGCTGTTTTTT.

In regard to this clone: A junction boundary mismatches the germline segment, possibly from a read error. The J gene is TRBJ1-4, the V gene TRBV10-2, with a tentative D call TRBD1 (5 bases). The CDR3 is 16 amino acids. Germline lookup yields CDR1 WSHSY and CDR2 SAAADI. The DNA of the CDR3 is TGCGCCAGCAGTGAGTCGACAGAGACAACTAATGAAAAACTGCTTTTT. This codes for CASSESTETTNEKLLF.

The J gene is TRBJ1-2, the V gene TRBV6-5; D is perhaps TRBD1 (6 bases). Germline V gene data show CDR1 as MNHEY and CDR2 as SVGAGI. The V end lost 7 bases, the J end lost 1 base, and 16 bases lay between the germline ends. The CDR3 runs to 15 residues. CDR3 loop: CASTKPGHINYGYTF. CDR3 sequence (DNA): TGTGCCAGCACTAAGCCGGGACACATTAACTATGGCTACACCTTC.

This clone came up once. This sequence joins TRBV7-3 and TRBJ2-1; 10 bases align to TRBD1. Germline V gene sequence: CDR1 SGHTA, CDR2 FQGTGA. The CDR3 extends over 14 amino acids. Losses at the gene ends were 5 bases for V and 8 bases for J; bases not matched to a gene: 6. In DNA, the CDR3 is TGTGCCAGCAGCCCCGGGACAGGGGTCGATGAGCAGTTCTTC. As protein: CASSPGTGVDEQFF.

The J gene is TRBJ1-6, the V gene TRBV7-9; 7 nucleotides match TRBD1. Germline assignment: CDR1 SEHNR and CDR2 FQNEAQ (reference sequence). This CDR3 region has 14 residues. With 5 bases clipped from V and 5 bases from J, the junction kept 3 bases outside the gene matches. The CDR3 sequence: CASSRDSHNSPLHF. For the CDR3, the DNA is TGTGCCAGCAGCCGGGACAGTCATAATTCACCCCTCCACTTT.

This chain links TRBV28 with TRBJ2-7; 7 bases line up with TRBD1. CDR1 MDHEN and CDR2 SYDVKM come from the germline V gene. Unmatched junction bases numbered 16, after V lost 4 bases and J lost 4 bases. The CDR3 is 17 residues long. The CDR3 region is CASSSPHRGLLLYEQYF. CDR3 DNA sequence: TGTGCCAGCAGTTCGCCCCACAGGGGCCTCCTCCTATACGAGCAGTACTTC.

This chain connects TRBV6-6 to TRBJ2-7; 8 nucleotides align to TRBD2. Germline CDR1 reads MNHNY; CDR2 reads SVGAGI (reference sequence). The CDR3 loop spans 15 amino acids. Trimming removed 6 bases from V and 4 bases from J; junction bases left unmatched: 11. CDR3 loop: CASSPTSGNRYEQYF. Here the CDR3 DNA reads TGTGCCAGCAGCCCTACTAGCGGCAATAGGTACGAGCAGTACTTC.

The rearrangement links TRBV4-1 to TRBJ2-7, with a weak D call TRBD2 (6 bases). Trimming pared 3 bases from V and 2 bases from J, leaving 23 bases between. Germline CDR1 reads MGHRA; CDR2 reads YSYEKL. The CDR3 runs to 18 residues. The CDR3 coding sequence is TGCGCCAGCAGCCACGAAGATCTAGGAGGGATTAGGGCCTACGAGCAGTACTTC. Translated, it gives CASSHEDLGGIRAYEQYF.

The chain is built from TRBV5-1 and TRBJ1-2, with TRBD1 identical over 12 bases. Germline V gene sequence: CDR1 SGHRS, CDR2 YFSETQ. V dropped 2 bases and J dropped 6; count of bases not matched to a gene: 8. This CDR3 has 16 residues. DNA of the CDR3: TGCGCCAGCAGCTTCGATGGGACAGGGGGCAGGGATGGCTACACCTTC. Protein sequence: CASSFDGTGGRDGYTF.

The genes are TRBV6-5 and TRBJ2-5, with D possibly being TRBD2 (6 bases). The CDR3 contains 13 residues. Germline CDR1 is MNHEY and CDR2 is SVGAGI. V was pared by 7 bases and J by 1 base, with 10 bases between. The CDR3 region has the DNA TGTGCCAGCATAAGGGGACTCCAAGAGACCCAGTACTTC. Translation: CASIRGLQETQYF.

CDR3 nucleotides: TGTGCCAGCAGTTCTCTCACTGAAGCTTTCTTT. Protein product: CASSSLTEAFF. The gene calls are TRBV6-5 and TRBJ1-1; D is uncertain. V lost 4 bases, J lost 4 bases, and 4 bases lay in between. This CDR3 has 11 residues. Germline V gene data show CDR1 as MNHEY and CDR2 as SVGAGI.

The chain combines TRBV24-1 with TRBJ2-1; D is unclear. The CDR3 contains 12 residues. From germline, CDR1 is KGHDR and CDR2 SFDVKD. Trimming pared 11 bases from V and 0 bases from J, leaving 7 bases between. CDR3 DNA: TGTGCCATTGAGAGCTCCTACAATGAGCAGTTCTTC. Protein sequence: CAIESSYNEQFF.

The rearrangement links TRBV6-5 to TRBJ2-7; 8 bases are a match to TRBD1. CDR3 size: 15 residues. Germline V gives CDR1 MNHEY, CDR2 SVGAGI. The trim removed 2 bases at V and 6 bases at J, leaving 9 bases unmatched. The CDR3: CASSYKLQGAGEQYF. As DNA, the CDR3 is TGTGCCAGCAGTTACAAGCTCCAGGGGGCAGGCGAGCAGTACTTC.